The next 12 T cell receptor beta chains were all read from a single sample in a study of metastatic and nonmetastatic thyroid tumors. Each patient went into thyroid surgery without having received any treatment. TCRdb reprocessed the PCR reads via MiXCR. The table shows 20,000 or so clones, with under 30% occurring only once. Sequenced input: blood. The receptors were gathered from a male donor with papillary thyroid cancer or a benign thyroid nodule (not recorded which). Some clones in this sample may be carry-over from other donors' samples.

This clone was found a few times. The chain joins TRBV6-5 to TRBJ2-7, with a possible D match to TRBD2 (5 bases). This CDR3 is 12 amino acids long. CDR1 and CDR2 (germline): MNHEY, SVGAGI. Trimming left V 0 bases short and J 7 bases short, with 7 bases between. Here the CDR3 DNA reads TGTGCCAGCAGTTACTCCCCGGGGGAGCAGTACTTC. Its protein product is CASSYSPGEQYF.

This chain uses TRBV5-1 with TRBJ2-2, with TRBD1 matching over 7 bases. This CDR3 comprises 16 residues. CDR1 and CDR2 (germline): SGHRS, YFSETQ. The junction had 6 bases not matched to a gene; V was cut back by 0 bases and J by 4 bases. This CDR3 is CASSLDGRGTTGELFF. In DNA, the CDR3 is TGCGCCAGCAGCTTGGATGGCAGGGGGACCACCGGGGAGCTGTTTTTT.

In this sample, this clone turned up a few times. This chain joins TRBV6-1 and TRBJ1-4; D uncertain. V lost 3 bases and J lost 2, with 19 bases in between. The CDR3 has 18 residues. Germline V lookup: CDR1 MNHNS, CDR2 SASEGT. The CDR3 DNA is TGTGCCAGCAGTGACCAACCCCATACAGCGGGGACTAATGAAAAACTGTTTTTT. It yields the protein CASSDQPHTAGTNEKLFF.

This clone was seen ten or more times. The CDR3 here is CASSQDGTSGSYEQYF. The CDR3 DNA reads TGTGCCAGCAGCCAAGATGGGACTAGCGGGAGTTACGAGCAGTACTTC. V is TRBV4-2 and J is TRBJ2-7, with 14 bases matching TRBD2. With 0 bases clipped from V and 4 bases from J, the junction kept 2 bases outside the gene matches. In germline, CDR1 is LGHNA, CDR2 YNFKEQ. The CDR3 has 16 residues.

In this sample, this clone turned up many times. The chain has TRBV6-2 or TRBV6-3 and TRBJ2-3, with D uncertain. V dropped 5 bases and J dropped 2 bases, with 11 bases sitting between them. From germline, CDR1 is MNHEY and CDR2 SVGEGT. This CDR3 has 14 residues. As DNA, the CDR3 is TGTGCCAGCAGTCTCCGAGAAGCCACAGATACGCAGTATTTT. Protein sequence: CASSLREATDTQYF.

This clone was observed a handful of times. V is TRBV12-3 or TRBV12-4 and J is TRBJ2-7; D is possibly TRBD2 (5 bases). V was shortened by 5 bases and J by 2 bases, with 13 bases between the two germline ends. The CDR3 has 14 amino acids. The CDR3 spells CASSPASRTYEQYF. In nucleotides, the CDR3 is TGTGCCAGCAGTCCCGCTAGCCGAACCTACGAGCAGTACTTC.

A remark on this clone: A much larger clone is a single base away; this may be a read error. The chain recombines TRBV7-9 with TRBJ1-1; D is possibly TRBD1 (5 bases). Deletions cut 5 bases from V and 1 base from J, with 11 bases between. This CDR3 has 14 residues. The germline CDR1 and CDR2 sequences are SEHNR and FQNEAQ (reference sequence). CDR3 in DNA: TGTGCCAGCAGCGTCCGACAGACGAACACTGAAGCTTTCTTT. Translation gives CASSVRQTNTEAFF. The full variable domain, completed using reference TRBV7-9 and TRBJ1-1, is DTGVSQNPRHKITKRGQNVTFRCDPISEHNRLYWYRQTLGQGPEFLTYFQNEAQLEKSRLLSDRFSAERPKGSFSTLEIQRTEQGDSAMYLCASSVRQTNTEAFFGQGTRLTVV.

This clone came up a few times. The chain joins TRBV7-9 to TRBJ1-4, with D unclear. Germline assignment: CDR1 SEHNR and CDR2 FQNEAQ (reference sequence). V lost 6 bases and J 10 bases, leaving 12 bases between the germline ends. CDR3 length equals 12 residues. DNA for the CDR3: TGTGCCAGCAGGGGAGGGCTGAGAAAACTGTTTTTT. It yields the protein CASRGGLRKLFF. Combining the CDR3 with reference TRBV7-9 and TRBJ1-4 gives the whole variable domain DTGVSQNPRHKITKRGQNVTFRCDPISEHNRLYWYRQTLGQGPEFLTYFQNEAQLEKSRLLSDRFSAERPKGSFSTLEIQRTEQGDSAMYLCASRGGLRKLFFGSGTQLSVL.

This clone showed up many times. This rearrangement joins TRBV6-1 to TRBJ2-7, with TRBD1 matching over 7 bases. The CDR3 length is 13 residues. V lost 7 bases, J lost 8 bases, and 11 bases stayed unmatched. Germline-derived CDR1 and CDR2 are MNHNS and SASEGT. The CDR3 sequence: CASTLGQSGKQYF. CDR3 nucleotides: TGTGCCAGCACCCTGGGACAGTCCGGCAAGCAGTACTTC.

The chain employs TRBV7-2 and TRBJ2-2; D not resolved. The V gene lost 1 base and the J gene lost 5 bases, with 5 bases spanning the gap. This CDR3 spans 13 amino acids. Germline lookup yields CDR1 SGHTA and CDR2 FQGNSA. The CDR3: CASSLVSTGELFF. CDR3 sequence (DNA): TGTGCCAGCAGCTTAGTCAGTACCGGGGAGCTGTTTTTT.

This clone occurred many times. The chain joins TRBV6-4 to TRBJ1-5; a weak D match, TRBD1 (5 bases). Germline values: CDR1 MRHNA, CDR2 SNTAGT. The length of the CDR3 is 16 residues. Trimming pared 0 bases from V and 6 bases from J, leaving 15 bases between. In DNA form, the CDR3 reads TGTGCCAGCAGTGACTCGACGGCCAGGGATGGTCAGCCCCAGCATTTT. Protein product: CASSDSTARDGQPQHF.

This clone occurred many times. The chain joins TRBV20-1 to TRBJ1-6; D possibly corresponds to TRBD1 (6 bases). Trimming took off 0 bases at V and 0 bases at J, with 12 bases between the two ends. The CDR3 spans 17 residues. Germline assignment: CDR1 DFQATT and CDR2 SNEGSKA (reference sequence). CDR3 protein: CSARDRGESSYNSPLHF. CDR3 in DNA: TGCAGTGCTAGAGATAGGGGGGAAAGCTCCTATAATTCACCCCTCCACTTT.